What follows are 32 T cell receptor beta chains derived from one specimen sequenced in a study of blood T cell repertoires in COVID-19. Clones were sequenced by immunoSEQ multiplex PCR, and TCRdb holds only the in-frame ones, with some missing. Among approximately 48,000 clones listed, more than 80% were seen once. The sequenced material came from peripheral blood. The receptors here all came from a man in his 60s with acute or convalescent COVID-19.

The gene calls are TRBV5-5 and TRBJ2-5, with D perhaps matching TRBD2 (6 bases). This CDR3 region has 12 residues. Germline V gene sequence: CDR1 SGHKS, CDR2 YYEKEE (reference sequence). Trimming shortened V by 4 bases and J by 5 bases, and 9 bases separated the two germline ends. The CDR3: CASSAGFETQYF. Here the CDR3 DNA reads TGTGCCAGCAGCGCGGGGTTTGAGACCCAGTACTTC.

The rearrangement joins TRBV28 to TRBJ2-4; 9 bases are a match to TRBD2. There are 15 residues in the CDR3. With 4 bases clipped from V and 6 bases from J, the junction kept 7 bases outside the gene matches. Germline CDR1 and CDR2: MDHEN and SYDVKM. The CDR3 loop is CASSSKLAGVNIQYF. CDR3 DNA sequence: TGTGCCAGCAGTTCAAAACTAGCGGGTGTAAACATTCAGTACTTC.

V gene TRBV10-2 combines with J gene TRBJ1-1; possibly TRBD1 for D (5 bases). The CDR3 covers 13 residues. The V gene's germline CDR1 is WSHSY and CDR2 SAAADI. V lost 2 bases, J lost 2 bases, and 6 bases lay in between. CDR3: CASSEQGNTEAFF. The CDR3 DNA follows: TGCGCCAGCAGTGAGCAGGGTAACACTGAAGCTTTCTTT.

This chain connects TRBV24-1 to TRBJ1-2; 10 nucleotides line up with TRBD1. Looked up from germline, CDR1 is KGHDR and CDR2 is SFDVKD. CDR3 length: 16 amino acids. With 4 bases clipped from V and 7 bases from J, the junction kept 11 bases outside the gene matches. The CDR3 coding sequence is TGTGCCACCAGTGACGGGGGGACAGGGGCCCAGGGTGGCTACACCTTC. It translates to CATSDGGTGAQGGYTF.

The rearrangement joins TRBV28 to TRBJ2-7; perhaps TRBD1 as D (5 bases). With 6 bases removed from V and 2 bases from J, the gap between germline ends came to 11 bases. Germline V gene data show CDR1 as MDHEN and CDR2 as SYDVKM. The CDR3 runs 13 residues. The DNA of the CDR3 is TGTGCCAGCAGCACAGGTCCCACCTACGAGCAGTACTTC. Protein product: CASSTGPTYEQYF.

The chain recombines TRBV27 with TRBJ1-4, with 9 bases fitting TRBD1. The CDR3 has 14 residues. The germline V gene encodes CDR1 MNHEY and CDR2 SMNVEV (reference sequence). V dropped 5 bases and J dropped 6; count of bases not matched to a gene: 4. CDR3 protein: CASSPRDRDEKLFF. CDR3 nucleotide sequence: TGTGCCAGCAGTCCCCGGGACAGGGATGAAAAACTGTTTTTT.

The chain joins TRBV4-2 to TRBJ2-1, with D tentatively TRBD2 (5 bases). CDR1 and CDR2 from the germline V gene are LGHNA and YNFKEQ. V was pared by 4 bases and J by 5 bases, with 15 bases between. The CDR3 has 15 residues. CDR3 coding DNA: TGTGCCAGCAGCCTCCGGACCGGAGCGGACAATGAGCAGTTCTTC. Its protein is CASSLRTGADNEQFF.

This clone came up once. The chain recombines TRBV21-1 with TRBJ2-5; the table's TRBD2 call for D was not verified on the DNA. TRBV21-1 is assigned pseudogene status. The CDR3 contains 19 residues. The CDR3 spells CASSPRWSSSGRLQETQYF. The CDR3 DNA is TGTGCCAGCAGCCCACGATGGAGTTCTAGCGGGAGACTCCAAGAGACCCAGTACTTC.

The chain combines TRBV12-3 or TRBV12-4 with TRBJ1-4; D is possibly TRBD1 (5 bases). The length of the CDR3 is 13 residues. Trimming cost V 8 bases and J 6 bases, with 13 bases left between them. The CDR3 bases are TGTGCCAGCGCGGAACAGGCCGATGAAAAACTGTTTTTT. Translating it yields CASAEQADEKLFF.

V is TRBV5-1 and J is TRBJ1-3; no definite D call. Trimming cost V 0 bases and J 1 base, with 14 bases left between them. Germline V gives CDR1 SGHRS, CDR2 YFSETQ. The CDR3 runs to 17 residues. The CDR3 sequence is CASSLVPGFLSGNTIYF. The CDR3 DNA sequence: TGCGCCAGCAGCTTGGTTCCGGGATTTCTTTCTGGAAACACCATATATTTT.

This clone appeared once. The CDR3 loop is CASRTGTSGTYEQYF. Here the CDR3 DNA reads TGTGCCAGCAGGACGGGGACTAGCGGGACCTACGAGCAGTACTTC. The J gene is TRBJ2-7, the V gene TRBV2; 13 bases agree with TRBD2. The CDR3 extends over 15 amino acids. The V segment lost 6 bases and the J segment 2 bases; nucleotides outside the gene matches: 4. Germline V gene sequence: CDR1 SNHLY, CDR2 FYNNEI. Variable domain in full (rest from reference TRBV2 and TRBJ2-7): EPEVTQTPSHQVTQMGQEVILRCVPISNHLYFYWYRQILGQKVEFLVSFYNNEISEKSEIFDDQFSVERPDGSNFTLKIRSTKLEDSAMYFCASRTGTSGTYEQYFGPGTRLTVT.

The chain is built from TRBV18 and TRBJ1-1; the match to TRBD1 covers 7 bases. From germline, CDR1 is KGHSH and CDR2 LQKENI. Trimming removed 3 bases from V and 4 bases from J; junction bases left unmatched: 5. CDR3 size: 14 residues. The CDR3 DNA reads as TGTGCCAGCTCACCGGGACAGCCGGGCACTGAAGCTTTCTTT. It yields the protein CASSPGQPGTEAFF.

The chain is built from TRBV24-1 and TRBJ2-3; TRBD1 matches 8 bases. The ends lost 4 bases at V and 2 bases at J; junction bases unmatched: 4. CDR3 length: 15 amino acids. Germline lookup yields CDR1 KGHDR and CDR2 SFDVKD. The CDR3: CATSDDRGNTDTQYF. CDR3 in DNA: TGTGCCACCAGTGACGACAGGGGAAACACAGATACGCAGTATTTT.

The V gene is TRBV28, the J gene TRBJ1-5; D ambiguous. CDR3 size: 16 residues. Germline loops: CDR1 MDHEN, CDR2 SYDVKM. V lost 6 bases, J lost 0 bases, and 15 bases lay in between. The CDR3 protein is CASRRQLSYSNQPQHF. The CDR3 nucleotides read TGTGCCAGCAGACGACAACTCAGTTATAGCAATCAGCCCCAGCATTTT. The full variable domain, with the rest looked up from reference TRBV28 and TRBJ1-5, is DVKVTQSSRYLVKRTGEKVFLECVQDMDHENMFWYRQDPGLGLRLIYFSYDVKMKEKGDIPEGYSVSREKKERFSLILESASTNQTSMYLCASRRQLSYSNQPQHFGDGTRLSIL.

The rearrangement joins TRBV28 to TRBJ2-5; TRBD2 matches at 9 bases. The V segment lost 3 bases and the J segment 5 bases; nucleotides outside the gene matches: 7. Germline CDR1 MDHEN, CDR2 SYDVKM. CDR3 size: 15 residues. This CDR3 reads CASSLAGGTLETQYF. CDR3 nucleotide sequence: TGTGCCAGCAGTTTGGCGGGAGGGACTCTGGAGACCCAGTACTTC.

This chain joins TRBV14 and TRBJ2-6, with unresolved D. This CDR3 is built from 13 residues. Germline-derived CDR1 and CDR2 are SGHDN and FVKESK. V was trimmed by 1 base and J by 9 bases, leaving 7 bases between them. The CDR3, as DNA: TGTGCCAGCAGCCAAGCACGGTACAACGTCCTGACTTTC. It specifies CASSQARYNVLTF.

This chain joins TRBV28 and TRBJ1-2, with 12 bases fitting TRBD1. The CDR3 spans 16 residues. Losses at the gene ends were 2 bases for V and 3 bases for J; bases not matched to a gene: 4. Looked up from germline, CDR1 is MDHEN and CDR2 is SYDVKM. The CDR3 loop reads CASSLGGQGADYGYTF. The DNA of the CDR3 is TGTGCCAGCAGTTTAGGGGGACAGGGGGCTGACTATGGCTACACCTTC.

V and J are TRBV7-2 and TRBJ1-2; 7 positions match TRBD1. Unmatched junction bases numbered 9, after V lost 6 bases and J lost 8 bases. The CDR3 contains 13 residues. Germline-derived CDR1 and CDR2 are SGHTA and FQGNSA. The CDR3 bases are TGTGCCAGCAGTCGCTTGGGGACAGCCGGCTACACCTTC. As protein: CASSRLGTAGYTF.

This chain's CDR3 is CASSLALAGGTDTQYF. CDR3 bases: TGTGCCAGCAGCTTAGCCCTAGCGGGAGGCACAGATACGCAGTATTTT. V is TRBV7-3 and J is TRBJ2-3; TRBD2 matches 10 bases. The V gene end was trimmed by 2 bases and the J gene end by 1 base; junction bases not matched to a gene: 3. Germline CDR1 is SGHTA and CDR2 is FQGTGA. The CDR3 totals 16 residues.

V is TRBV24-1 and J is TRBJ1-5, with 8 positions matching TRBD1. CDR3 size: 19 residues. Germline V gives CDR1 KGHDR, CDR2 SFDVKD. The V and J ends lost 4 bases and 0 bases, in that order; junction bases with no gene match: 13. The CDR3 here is CATSDHAAAGGLSNQPQHF. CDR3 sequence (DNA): TGTGCCACCAGTGACCACGCCGCGGCAGGGGGCCTTAGCAATCAGCCCCAGCATTTT.

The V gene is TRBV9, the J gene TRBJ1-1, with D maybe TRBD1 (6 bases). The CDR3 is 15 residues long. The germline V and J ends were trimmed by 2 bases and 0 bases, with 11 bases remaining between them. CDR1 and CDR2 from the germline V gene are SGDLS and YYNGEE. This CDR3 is CASSVMTGLNTEAFF. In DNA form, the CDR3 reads TGTGCCAGCAGCGTGATGACAGGATTGAACACTGAAGCTTTCTTT.

In DNA form, the CDR3 reads TGTGCCAGCAGCCGCCAGGGCCAGGGGGCGTGGGGAAAACTGTTTTTT. It yields the protein CASSRQGQGAWGKLFF. The chain joins TRBV28 to TRBJ1-4; 8 bases agree with TRBD1. Trimming removed 6 bases from V and 10 bases from J; junction bases left unmatched: 16. The CDR3 has 16 residues. Germline V gene lookup returns CDR1 MDHEN and CDR2 SYDVKM.

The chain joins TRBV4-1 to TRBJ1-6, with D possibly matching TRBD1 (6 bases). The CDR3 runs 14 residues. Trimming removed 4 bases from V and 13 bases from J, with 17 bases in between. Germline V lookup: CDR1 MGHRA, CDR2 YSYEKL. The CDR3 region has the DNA TGCGCCAGCAGCCCAGAAGACAGGTTCGGCCCCCTCCACTTT. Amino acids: CASSPEDRFGPLHF.

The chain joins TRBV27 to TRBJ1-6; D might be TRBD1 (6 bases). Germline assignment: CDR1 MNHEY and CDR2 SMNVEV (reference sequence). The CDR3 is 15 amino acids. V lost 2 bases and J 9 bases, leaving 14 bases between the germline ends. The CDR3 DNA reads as TGTGCCAGCAGTTTAGGATCCAGGGGAACTTCACCCCTCCACTTT. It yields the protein CASSLGSRGTSPLHF.

As DNA, the CDR3 is TGTGCCAGCAGCTTGGGGGGGGGAAGGACTGAAGCTTTCTTT. It encodes CASSLGGGRTEAFF. This sequence joins TRBV5-8 and TRBJ1-1; possibly TRBD1 for D (5 bases). V shed 0 bases and J shed 5 bases, with 11 bases lying between them. Germline CDR1 reads SGHTS; CDR2 reads YDEGEE. The CDR3 is 14 residues long.

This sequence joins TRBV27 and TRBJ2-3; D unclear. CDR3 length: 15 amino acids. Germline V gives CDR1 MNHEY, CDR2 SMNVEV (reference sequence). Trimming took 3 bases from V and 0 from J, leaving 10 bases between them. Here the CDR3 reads CASSFSHISTDTQYF. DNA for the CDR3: TGTGCCAGCAGTTTTAGCCATATCAGCACAGATACGCAGTATTTT.

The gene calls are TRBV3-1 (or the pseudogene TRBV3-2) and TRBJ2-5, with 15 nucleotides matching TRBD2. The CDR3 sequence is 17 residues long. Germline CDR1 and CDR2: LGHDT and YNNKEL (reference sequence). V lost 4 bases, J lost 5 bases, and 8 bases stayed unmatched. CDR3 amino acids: CASSRRSGTSGRETQYF. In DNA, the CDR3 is TGTGCCAGCAGCCGAAGGTCCGGGACTAGCGGGAGGGAGACCCAGTACTTC.

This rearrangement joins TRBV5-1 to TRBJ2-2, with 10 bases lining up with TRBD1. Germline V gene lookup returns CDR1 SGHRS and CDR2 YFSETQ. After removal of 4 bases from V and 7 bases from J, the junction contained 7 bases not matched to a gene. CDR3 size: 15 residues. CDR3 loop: CASSPGQGTGGELFF. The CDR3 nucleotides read TGCGCCAGCAGCCCGGGACAGGGGACCGGCGGGGAGCTGTTTTTT.

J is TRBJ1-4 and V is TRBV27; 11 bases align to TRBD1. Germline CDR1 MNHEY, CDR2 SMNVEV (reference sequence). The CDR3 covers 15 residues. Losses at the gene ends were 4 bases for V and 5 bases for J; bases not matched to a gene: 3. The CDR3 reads CASSSDRGRNEKLFF. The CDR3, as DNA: TGTGCCAGCAGTTCGGACAGGGGGCGGAATGAAAAACTGTTTTTT.

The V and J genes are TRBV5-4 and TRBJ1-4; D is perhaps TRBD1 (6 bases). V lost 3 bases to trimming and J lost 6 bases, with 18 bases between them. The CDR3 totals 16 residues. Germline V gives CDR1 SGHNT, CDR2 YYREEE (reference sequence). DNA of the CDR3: TGTGCCAGCAGCTCCAACCAAATTAACAGGGATGAAAAACTGTTTTTT. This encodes CASSSNQINRDEKLFF.

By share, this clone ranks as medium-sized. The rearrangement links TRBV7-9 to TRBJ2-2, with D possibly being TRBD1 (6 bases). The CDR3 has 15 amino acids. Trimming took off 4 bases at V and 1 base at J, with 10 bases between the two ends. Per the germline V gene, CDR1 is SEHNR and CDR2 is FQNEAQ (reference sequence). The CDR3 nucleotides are TGTGCCAGCAGCTCAAACAGGGAGAACACCGGGGAGCTGTTTTTT. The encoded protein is CASSSNRENTGELFF. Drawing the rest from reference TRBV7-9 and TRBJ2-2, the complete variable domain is DTGVSQNPRHKITKRGQNVTFRCDPISEHNRLYWYRQTLGQGPEFLTYFQNEAQLEKSRLLSDRFSAERPKGSFSTLEIQRTEQGDSAMYLCASSSNRENTGELFFGEGSRLTVL.

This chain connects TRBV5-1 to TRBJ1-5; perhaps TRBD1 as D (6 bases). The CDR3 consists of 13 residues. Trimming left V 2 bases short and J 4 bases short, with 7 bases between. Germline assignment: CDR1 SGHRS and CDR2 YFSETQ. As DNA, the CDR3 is TGCGCCAGCAGCTTCCAGGGGAATCAGCCCCAGCATTTT. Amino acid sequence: CASSFQGNQPQHF.